Below are 28 T cell receptor beta chains sequenced from a single sample in a study of blood T cell repertoires in COVID-19. The method was immunoSEQ multiplex PCR; TCRdb's version includes in-frame clones alone and lacks a portion of them. The sample lists fewer than 700,000 clones, less than 90% occurring once. The sequenced sample was peripheral blood. The source of these receptors is a woman aged 45-65 years with COVID-19, enrolled during active disease.

This chain joins TRBV5-1 and TRBJ2-5, with a possible D match to TRBD2 (6 bases). Germline values: CDR1 SGHRS, CDR2 YFSETQ. V shed 9 bases and J shed 2 bases, with 17 bases lying between them. This CDR3 contains 14 residues. CDR3 coding DNA: TGCGCCACCAAAGTGGGGGGAACTCAAGAGACCCAGTACTTC. It is translated as CATKVGGTQETQYF.

The chain couples TRBV9 to TRBJ2-2; 11 bases fit TRBD2. J gave up 7 bases and V 0 bases, and 5 bases lay outside the gene matches. The CDR3 consists of 16 residues. Germline-derived CDR1 and CDR2 are SGDLS and YYNGEE. The CDR3 region is CASSVGSGGALGELFF. CDR3 DNA: TGTGCCAGCAGCGTAGGTAGCGGGGGGGCCCTCGGGGAGCTGTTTTTT.

The V gene is TRBV6-6, the J gene TRBJ2-3, with TRBD1 identical over 9 bases. CDR3 length: 14 residues. V lost 8 bases, J lost 3 bases, and 6 bases stayed unmatched. Germline lookup yields CDR1 MNHNY and CDR2 SVGAGI (reference sequence). Here the CDR3 reads CASRRTGVTDTQYF. Here the CDR3 DNA reads TGTGCCAGCCGAAGGACAGGGGTGACAGATACGCAGTATTTT.

This chain connects TRBV11-2 to TRBJ2-5; perhaps TRBD2 as D (7 bases). The CDR3 extends over 13 amino acids. The germline V and J ends were trimmed by 6 bases and 7 bases, with 15 bases remaining between them. Germline loops: CDR1 SGHAT, CDR2 FQNNGV. The CDR3 protein is CASRHIGGGTQYF. The CDR3, as DNA: TGTGCCAGCAGACATATAGGGGGGGGGACCCAGTACTTC.

This clone showed up just once. V is TRBV29-1 and J is TRBJ2-2, with TRBD2 identical over 10 bases. J gave up 3 bases and V 2 bases, and 3 bases lay outside the gene matches. This CDR3 spans 15 amino acids. Germline assignment: CDR1 SQVTM and CDR2 ANQGSEA. CDR3: CSVESGGVHTGELFF. Here the CDR3 DNA reads TGCAGCGTTGAAAGCGGGGGGGTCCACACCGGGGAGCTGTTTTTT.

Written as DNA, the CDR3 is TGTGCCAGCAGTGAAGGCCAGCAAGAGACCCAGTACTTC. Its protein is CASSEGQQETQYF. This chain joins TRBV6-1 and TRBJ2-5, with D unresolved. V dropped 1 base and J dropped 2 bases, with 5 bases sitting between them. The CDR3 has 13 amino acids. In germline, CDR1 is MNHNS, CDR2 SASEGT.

The V call is TRBV7-9, the J call TRBJ1-1; possible D gene TRBD1, 5 bases. Trimming left V 1 base short and J 3 bases short, with 12 bases between. This CDR3 is 15 amino acids long. CDR1 and CDR2 from the germline V gene are SEHNR and FQNEAQ (reference sequence). The CDR3 spells CASSLGGVGYTEAFF. CDR3 nucleotide sequence: TGTGCCAGCAGCTTAGGGGGCGTCGGCTACACTGAAGCTTTCTTT.

The chain links TRBV18 to TRBJ1-5; 9 bases fit TRBD1. After removal of 4 bases from V and 4 bases from J, the junction contained 2 bases not matched to a gene. Germline assignment: CDR1 KGHSH and CDR2 LQKENI. The CDR3 runs 14 residues. CDR3: CASSLGTGNQPQHF. DNA of the CDR3: TGTGCCAGCTCACTCGGGACAGGGAATCAGCCCCAGCATTTT.

This clone was seen just once. The chain links TRBV11-2 to TRBJ2-7; TRBD2 aligns across 15 bases. Trimming at V came to 6 bases and at J to 6 bases, leaving 15 bases not matched to a gene. The CDR3 length is 18 residues. The V gene's germline CDR1 is SGHAT and CDR2 FQNNGV. In DNA form, the CDR3 reads TGTGCCAGCAGTCCCGGACTAGCGGGGGGGGCACCTCTCGGCGAGCAGTACTTC. It encodes CASSPGLAGGAPLGEQYF.

The chain combines TRBV3-1 (or the pseudogene TRBV3-2) with TRBJ1-2, with D possibly TRBD1 on 6 matching bases. V was shortened by 4 bases and J by 5 bases, with 17 bases between the two germline ends. The germline V gene has CDR1 LGHDT and CDR2 YNNKEL (reference sequence). The CDR3 runs 15 residues. The DNA for the CDR3 is TGTGCCAGCAGCCGGCAGGGAGGGCAGGGGTATGGCTACACCTTC. It encodes CASSRQGGQGYGYTF.

This clone was recorded only once. The J gene is TRBJ2-2, the V gene TRBV6-1, with 9 positions matching TRBD2. V shed 4 bases and J 7 bases; nucleotides not matched to a gene: 10. This CDR3 region has 16 residues. Looked up from germline, CDR1 is MNHNS and CDR2 is SASEGT. Here the CDR3 reads CASSGGGVTDSGELFF. The CDR3 DNA sequence: TGTGCCAGCAGTGGCGGGGGGGTTACGGATAGCGGGGAGCTGTTTTTT.

The rearrangement uses TRBV6-6 and TRBJ1-4; D remains unclear. CDR1 and CDR2 (germline): MNHNY, SVGAGI (reference sequence). The CDR3 runs 14 residues. V lost 4 bases and J 8 bases, leaving 14 bases between the germline ends. CDR3 coding DNA: TGTGCCAGCAGTTTGGGTCAGGTTGGAGAAAAACTGTTTTTT. Protein: CASSLGQVGEKLFF.

V gene TRBV13 combines with J gene TRBJ2-7, with a possible D match to TRBD2 (5 bases). This CDR3 contains 14 residues. V was shortened by 4 bases and J by 2 bases, with 12 bases between the two germline ends. Germline V gene sequence: CDR1 PRHDT, CDR2 FYEKMQ (reference sequence). CDR3 bases: TGTGCCAGCAGCTCACGGACTGGGACCTACGAGCAGTACTTC. It specifies CASSSRTGTYEQYF.

The V gene is TRBV6-1, the J gene TRBJ1-1, with D possibly being TRBD1 (6 bases). The CDR3 is made up of 14 amino acids. The germline V gene encodes CDR1 MNHNS and CDR2 SASEGT. Trimming removed 3 bases from V and 3 bases from J, with 11 bases in between. In DNA, the CDR3 is TGTGCCAGCAGTGATAGGGGGTCCTACACTGAAGCTTTCTTT. Its translation is CASSDRGSYTEAFF.

A few counts support this clone. V is TRBV18 and J is TRBJ1-1; D is ambiguous. The CDR3 contains 12 residues. Trimming took off 2 bases at V and 7 bases at J, with 8 bases between the two ends. In germline, CDR1 is KGHSH, CDR2 LQKENI. CDR3 DNA sequence: TGTGCCAGCTCACCATTCCCGGGTGAAGCTTTCTTT. It is translated as CASSPFPGEAFF.

This clone was recorded only once. This chain joins TRBV30 and TRBJ1-6; TRBD1 is a possible D gene (5 bases). This CDR3 spans 15 amino acids. CDR1 is GTSNPN and CDR2 is SVGIG in the germline V gene (reference sequence). V lost 0 bases and J 8 bases, leaving 14 bases between the germline ends. The CDR3: CAWSVPLRGYSPLHF. The CDR3 bases are TGTGCCTGGAGTGTTCCACTTAGGGGATATTCACCCCTCCACTTT.

This rearrangement joins TRBV27 to TRBJ2-5; D gene ambiguous. CDR1 is MNHEY, CDR2 SMNVEV, per germline (reference sequence). The V and J ends lost 0 bases and 1 base respectively, with 3 bases between them. CDR3 length equals 13 residues. CDR3 protein: CASSLSAQETQYF. Written as DNA, the CDR3 is TGTGCCAGCAGTTTATCGGCCCAAGAGACCCAGTACTTC.

The genes are TRBV9 and TRBJ2-7; 10 positions agree with TRBD2. The germline V gene has CDR1 SGDLS and CDR2 YYNGEE. This CDR3 spans 15 amino acids. V was clipped by 0 bases and J by 3 bases; unmatched bases: 3. CDR3 in amino acids: CASSVGSGGIYEQYF. The CDR3 region has the DNA TGTGCCAGCAGCGTAGGTAGCGGGGGGATCTACGAGCAGTACTTC.

This chain joins TRBV27 and TRBJ1-2, with a possible D match to TRBD1 (6 bases). CDR1 and CDR2 (germline): MNHEY, SMNVEV (reference sequence). The CDR3 has 15 amino acids. The ends were cut back, 7 bases at V and 3 bases at J, with 18 bases in the middle. The CDR3 coding sequence is TGTGCCAGCAAGGCAGGGGCATTTGGGGACTATGGCTACACCTTC. Protein sequence: CASKAGAFGDYGYTF.

The chain joins TRBV11-2 to TRBJ2-5; 7 bases agree with TRBD1. The CDR3 is 14 residues long. Germline V lookup: CDR1 SGHAT, CDR2 FQNNGV. V lost 5 bases to trimming and J lost 7 bases; unmatched junction nucleotides: 10. CDR3 nucleotides: TGTGCCAGCAGCCCATCGACAGGGATCGGGACCCAGTACTTC. Amino acid sequence: CASSPSTGIGTQYF.

To note about this clone: Other DNA sequences in this sample translate to the same CDR3. This chain uses TRBV29-1 with TRBJ1-1; D is undetermined. Germline CDR1 and CDR2: SQVTM and ANQGSEA. The germline V and J ends were trimmed by 1 base and 0 bases, with 6 bases remaining between them. The CDR3 is made up of 13 amino acids. CDR3 loop: CSVEGRMNTEAFF. Written as DNA, the CDR3 is TGCAGCGTTGAAGGGAGGATGAACACTGAAGCTTTCTTT.

V gene TRBV11-2 combines with J gene TRBJ1-2; D remains ambiguous. Germline V gene lookup returns CDR1 SGHAT and CDR2 FQNNGV. V was cut by 5 bases and J by 4 bases, with 17 bases left in between. CDR3 length: 15 residues. The CDR3 here is CASSPRREGGYGYTF. The CDR3 DNA reads TGTGCCAGCAGCCCCAGGAGAGAAGGAGGCTATGGCTACACCTTC.

The V and J genes are TRBV6-5 and TRBJ1-6; 7 bases are a match to TRBD1. The ends lost 2 bases at V and 8 bases at J; junction bases unmatched: 9. Germline V gene sequence: CDR1 MNHEY, CDR2 SVGAGI. The CDR3 spans 16 residues. CDR3 nucleotides: TGTGCCAGCAGTTACCTTAGCAGGGGGATGGATTCACCCCTCCACTTT. It specifies CASSYLSRGMDSPLHF.

This clone was found a few times. V gene TRBV28 combines with J gene TRBJ2-3, with 10 bases matching TRBD2. This CDR3 has 16 residues. The germline CDR1 and CDR2 sequences are MDHEN and SYDVKM. Germline trimming cut 5 bases from V and 6 bases from J; bases unmatched to any gene: 11. The CDR3 loop reads CASSRSLAGAADTQYF. In nucleotides, the CDR3 is TGTGCCAGCAGTCGCTCCCTAGCGGGGGCGGCGGATACGCAGTATTTT.

J is TRBJ1-2 and V is TRBV6-5; the D gene is possibly TRBD1 (5 bases). The CDR3 has 11 amino acids. Looked up from germline, CDR1 is MNHEY and CDR2 is SVGAGI. With 6 bases removed from V and 5 bases from J, the gap between germline ends came to 7 bases. CDR3 DNA: TGTGCCAGCAGGTCAGGGTATGGCTACACCTTC. Protein product: CASRSGYGYTF.

This clone was recorded once. This chain joins TRBV5-6 and TRBJ1-4; D is undetermined. The germline V gene has CDR1 SGHDT and CDR2 YYEEEE. The germline V and J ends were trimmed by 6 bases and 7 bases, with 13 bases remaining between them. This CDR3 has 13 residues. In DNA form, the CDR3 reads TGTGCCAGCACCCTAGGATCCGGTGAAAAACTGTTTTTT. Translation gives CASTLGSGEKLFF.

This CDR3 reads CSALRGGYTF. The CDR3 bases are TGCAGTGCTCTCAGGGGAGGCTACACCTTC. The rearrangement joins TRBV20-1 to TRBJ1-2, with D possibly matching TRBD1 (6 bases). The CDR3 is 10 amino acids. Germline CDR1 reads DFQATT; CDR2 reads SNEGSKA (reference sequence). V was cut by 5 bases and J by 8 bases, with 9 bases left in between.

The rearrangement uses TRBV10-2 and TRBJ2-7; no clear D gene. Germline V CDR1 and CDR2: WSHSY, SAAADI. V dropped 2 bases and J dropped 3 bases, with 8 bases sitting between them. CDR3 length: 13 residues. The CDR3 reads CASSEDGSYEQYF. The CDR3 nucleotides read TGCGCCAGCAGTGAGGATGGCAGCTACGAGCAGTACTTC.